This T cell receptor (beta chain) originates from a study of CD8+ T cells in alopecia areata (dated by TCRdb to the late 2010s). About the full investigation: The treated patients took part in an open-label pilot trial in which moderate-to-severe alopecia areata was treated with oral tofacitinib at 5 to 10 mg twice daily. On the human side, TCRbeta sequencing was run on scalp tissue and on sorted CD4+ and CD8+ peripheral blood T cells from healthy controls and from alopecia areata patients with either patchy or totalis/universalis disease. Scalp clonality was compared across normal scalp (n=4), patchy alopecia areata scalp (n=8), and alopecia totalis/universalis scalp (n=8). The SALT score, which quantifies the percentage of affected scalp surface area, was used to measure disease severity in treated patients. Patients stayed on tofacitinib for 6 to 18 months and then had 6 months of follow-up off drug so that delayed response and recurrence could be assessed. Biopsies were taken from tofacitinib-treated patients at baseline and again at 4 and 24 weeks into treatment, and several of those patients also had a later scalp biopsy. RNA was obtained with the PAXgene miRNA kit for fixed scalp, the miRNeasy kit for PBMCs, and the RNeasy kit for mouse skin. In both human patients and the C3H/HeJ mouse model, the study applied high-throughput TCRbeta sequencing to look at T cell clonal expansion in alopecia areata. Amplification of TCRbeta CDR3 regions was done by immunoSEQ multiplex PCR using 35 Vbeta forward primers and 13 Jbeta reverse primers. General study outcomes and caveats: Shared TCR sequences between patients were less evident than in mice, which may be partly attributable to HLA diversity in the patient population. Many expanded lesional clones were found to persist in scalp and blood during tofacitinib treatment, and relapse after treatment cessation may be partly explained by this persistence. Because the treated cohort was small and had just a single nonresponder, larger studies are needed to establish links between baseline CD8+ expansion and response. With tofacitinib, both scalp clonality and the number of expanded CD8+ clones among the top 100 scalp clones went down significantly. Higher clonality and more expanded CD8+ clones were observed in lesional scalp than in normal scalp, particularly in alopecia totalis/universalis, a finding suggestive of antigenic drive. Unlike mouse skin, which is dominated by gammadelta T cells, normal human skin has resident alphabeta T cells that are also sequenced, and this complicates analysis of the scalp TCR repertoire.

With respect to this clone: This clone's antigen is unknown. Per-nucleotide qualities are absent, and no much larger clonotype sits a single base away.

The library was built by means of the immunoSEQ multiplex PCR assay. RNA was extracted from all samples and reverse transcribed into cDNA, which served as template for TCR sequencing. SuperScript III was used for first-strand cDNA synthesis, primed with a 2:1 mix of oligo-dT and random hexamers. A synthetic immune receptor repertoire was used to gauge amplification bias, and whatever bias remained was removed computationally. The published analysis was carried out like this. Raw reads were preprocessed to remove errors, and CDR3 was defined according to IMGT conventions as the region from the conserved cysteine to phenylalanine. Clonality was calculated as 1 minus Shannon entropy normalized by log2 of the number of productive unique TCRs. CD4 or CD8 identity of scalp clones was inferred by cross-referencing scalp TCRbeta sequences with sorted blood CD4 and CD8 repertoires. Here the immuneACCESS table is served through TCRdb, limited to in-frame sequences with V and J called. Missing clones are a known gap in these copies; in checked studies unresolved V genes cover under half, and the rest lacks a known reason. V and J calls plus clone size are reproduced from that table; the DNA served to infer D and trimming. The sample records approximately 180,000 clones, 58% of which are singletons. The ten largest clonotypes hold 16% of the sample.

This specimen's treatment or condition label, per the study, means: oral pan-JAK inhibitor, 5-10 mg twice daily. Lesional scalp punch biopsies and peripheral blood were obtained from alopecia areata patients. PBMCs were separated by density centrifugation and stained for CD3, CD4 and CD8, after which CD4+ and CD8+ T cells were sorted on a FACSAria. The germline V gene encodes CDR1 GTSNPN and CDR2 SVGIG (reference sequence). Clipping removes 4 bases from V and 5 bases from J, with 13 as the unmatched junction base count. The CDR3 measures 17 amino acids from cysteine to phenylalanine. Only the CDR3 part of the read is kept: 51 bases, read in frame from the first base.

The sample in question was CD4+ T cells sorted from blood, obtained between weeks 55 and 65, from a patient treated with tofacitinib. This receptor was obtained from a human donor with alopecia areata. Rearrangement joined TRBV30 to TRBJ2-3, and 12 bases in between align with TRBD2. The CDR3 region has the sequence CAWTSSSLAGGQDTQYF. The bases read TGTGCCTGGACCTCGAGTAGTCTAGCGGGGGGGCAAGATACGCAGTATTTT.